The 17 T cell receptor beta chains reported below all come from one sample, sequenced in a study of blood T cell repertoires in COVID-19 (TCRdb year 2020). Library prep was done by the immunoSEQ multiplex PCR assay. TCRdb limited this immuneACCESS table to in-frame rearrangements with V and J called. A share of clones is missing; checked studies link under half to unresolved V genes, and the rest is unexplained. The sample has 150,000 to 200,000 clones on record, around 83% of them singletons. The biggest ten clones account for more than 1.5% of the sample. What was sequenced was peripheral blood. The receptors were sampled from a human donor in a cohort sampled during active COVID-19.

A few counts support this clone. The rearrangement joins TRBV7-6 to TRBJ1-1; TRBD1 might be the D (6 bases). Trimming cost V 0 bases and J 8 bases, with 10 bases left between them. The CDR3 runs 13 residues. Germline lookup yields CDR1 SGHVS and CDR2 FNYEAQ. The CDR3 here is CASSLATGGEAFF. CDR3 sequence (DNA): TGTGCCAGCAGCTTAGCGACGGGGGGCGAAGCTTTCTTT.

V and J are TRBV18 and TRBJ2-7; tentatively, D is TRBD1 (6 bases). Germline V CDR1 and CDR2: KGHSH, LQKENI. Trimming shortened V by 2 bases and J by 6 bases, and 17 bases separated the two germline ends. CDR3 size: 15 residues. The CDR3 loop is CASSPWTQGGSEQYF. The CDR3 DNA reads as TGTGCCAGCTCACCATGGACACAGGGTGGGAGCGAGCAGTACTTC.

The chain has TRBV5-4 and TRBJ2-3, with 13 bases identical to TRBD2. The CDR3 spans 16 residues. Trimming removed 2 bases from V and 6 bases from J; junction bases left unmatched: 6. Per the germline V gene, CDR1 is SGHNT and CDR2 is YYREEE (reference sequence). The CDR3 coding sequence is TGTGCCAGCAGCTTCGGACTAGCGGGGGTTCAGGATACGCAGTATTTT. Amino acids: CASSFGLAGVQDTQYF.

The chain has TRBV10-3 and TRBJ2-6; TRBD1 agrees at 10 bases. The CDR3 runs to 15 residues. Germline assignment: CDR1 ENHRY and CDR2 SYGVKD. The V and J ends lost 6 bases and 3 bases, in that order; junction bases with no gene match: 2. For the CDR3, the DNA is TGTGCCATCAGGACAGGGGGCAGTGGGGCCAACGTCCTGACTTTC. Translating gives CAIRTGGSGANVLTF.

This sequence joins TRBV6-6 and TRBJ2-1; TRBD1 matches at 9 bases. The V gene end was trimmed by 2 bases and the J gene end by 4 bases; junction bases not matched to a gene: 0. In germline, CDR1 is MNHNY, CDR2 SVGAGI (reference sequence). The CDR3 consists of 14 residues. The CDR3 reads CASSYGTGYNEQFF. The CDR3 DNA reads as TGTGCCAGCAGTTACGGGACAGGGTACAATGAGCAGTTCTTC.

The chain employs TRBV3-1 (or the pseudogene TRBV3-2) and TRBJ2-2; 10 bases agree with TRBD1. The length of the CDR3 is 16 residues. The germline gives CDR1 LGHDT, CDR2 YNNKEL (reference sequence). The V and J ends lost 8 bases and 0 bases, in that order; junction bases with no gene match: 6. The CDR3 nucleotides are TGTGCCAGCTCCTTGACAGGGGGCCCGAACACCGGGGAGCTGTTTTTT. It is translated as CASSLTGGPNTGELFF.

CDR3 protein: CASSFRDRDGSNTGELFF. CDR3 DNA sequence: TGCGCCAGCAGCTTTCGGGACAGGGACGGGTCGAACACCGGGGAGCTGTTTTTT. The chain employs TRBV5-1 and TRBJ2-2, with TRBD1 identical over 9 bases. V gave up 2 bases and J gave up 0 bases; unmatched junction bases: 8. This CDR3 is 18 amino acids long. The germline V gene encodes CDR1 SGHRS and CDR2 YFSETQ.

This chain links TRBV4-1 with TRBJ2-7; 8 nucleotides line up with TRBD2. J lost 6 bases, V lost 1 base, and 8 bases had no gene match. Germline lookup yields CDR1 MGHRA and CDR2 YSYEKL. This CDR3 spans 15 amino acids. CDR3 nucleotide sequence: TGCGCCAGCAGCCAAGGCGGCGGGGGGCCGGGCGAGCAGTACTTC. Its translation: CASSQGGGGPGEQYF.

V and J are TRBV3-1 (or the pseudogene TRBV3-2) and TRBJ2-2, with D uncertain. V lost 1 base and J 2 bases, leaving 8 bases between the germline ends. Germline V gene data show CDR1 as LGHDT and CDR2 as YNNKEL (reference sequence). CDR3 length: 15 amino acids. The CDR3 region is CASSQVVSNTGELFF. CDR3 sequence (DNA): TGTGCCAGCAGCCAAGTCGTGAGCAACACCGGGGAGCTGTTTTTT.

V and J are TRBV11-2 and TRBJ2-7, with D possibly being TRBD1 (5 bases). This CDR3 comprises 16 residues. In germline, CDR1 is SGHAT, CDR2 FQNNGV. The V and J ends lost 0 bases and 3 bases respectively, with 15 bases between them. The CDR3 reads CASSLDRGSKGYEQYF. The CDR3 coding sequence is TGTGCCAGCAGCTTAGATAGGGGCAGCAAGGGCTACGAGCAGTACTTC.

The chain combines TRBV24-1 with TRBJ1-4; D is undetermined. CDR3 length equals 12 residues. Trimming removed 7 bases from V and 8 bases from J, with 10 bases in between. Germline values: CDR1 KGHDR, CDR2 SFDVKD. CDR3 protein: CATSLTGEKLFF. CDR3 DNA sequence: TGTGCCACCAGCTTGACCGGGGAAAAACTGTTTTTT.

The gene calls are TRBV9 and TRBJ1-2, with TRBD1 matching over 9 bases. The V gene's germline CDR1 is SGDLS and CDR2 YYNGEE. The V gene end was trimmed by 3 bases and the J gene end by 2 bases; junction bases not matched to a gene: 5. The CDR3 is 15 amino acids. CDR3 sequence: CASSGDRGTNYGYTF. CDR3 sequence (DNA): TGTGCCAGCAGCGGCGACAGGGGGACAAACTATGGCTACACCTTC.

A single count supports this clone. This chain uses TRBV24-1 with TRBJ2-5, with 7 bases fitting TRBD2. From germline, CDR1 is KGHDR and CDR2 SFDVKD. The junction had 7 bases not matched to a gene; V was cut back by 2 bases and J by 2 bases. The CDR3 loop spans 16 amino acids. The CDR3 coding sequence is TGTGCCACCAGTGATTCCCGGGGGGAGACTCAAGAGACCCAGTACTTC. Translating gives CATSDSRGETQETQYF.

The CDR3 protein is CASSILGQVRGNQPQHF. CDR3 nucleotides: TGTGCCAGTAGTATTCTCGGACAGGTTAGGGGCAATCAGCCCCAGCATTTT. The rearrangement links TRBV19 to TRBJ1-5; 7 bases match TRBD1. The V segment lost 3 bases and the J segment 2 bases; nucleotides outside the gene matches: 10. This CDR3 contains 17 residues. Germline CDR1 and CDR2: LNHDA and SQIVND (reference sequence).

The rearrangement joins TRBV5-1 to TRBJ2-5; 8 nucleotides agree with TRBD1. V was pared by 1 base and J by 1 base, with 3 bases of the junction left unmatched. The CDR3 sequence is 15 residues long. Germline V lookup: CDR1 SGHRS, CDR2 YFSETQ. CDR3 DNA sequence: TGCGCCAGCAGCTTGCAGGGGGCCGGCCAAGAGACCCAGTACTTC. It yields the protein CASSLQGAGQETQYF.

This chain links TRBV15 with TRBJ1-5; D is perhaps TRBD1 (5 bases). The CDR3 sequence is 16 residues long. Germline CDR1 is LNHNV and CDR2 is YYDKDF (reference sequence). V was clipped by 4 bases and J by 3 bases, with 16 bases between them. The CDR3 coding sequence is TGTGCCACCAGCATCGAAGGAGGGGAGTACAATCAGCCCCAGCATTTT. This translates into CATSIEGGEYNQPQHF.

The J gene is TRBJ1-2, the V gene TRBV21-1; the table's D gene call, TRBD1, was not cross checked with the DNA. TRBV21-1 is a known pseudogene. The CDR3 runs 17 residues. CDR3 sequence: CASSKASDRLMDYGYTF. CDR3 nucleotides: TGTGCCAGCAGCAAAGCCTCGGACAGACTTATGGACTATGGCTACACCTTC.